This TCR beta chain was documented in a study of immune heterogeneity within non-small cell lung tumors. Multiplex PCR relied on 32 V and 13 J primers to amplify TCR beta CDR3. TCRdb called the multiplex PCR reads again in MiXCR, with one record for every CDR3 protein. The repertoire includes about 22,000 distinct CDR3 sequences, 27% of them detected once, and around 3.8% sits in the top ten. This clonotype was recorded only once. Between the trimmed V and J ends, which lost 5 bases and 4 bases, there was a span of 17 bases. The CDR3 spans 15 residues. Germline V gene data show CDR1 as SEHNR and CDR2 as FQNEAQ (reference sequence). For each sample, template was around 650 ng of bulk tumor genomic DNA. The authors collected several far-apart biopsies from each primary tumor during surgery. The study cohort was described as untreated, and its members had newly diagnosed non-small cell lung cancer. They went on to have curative surgery.

This TCR derives from a man between 35 and 55 years old with non-small cell lung cancer. Sequencing input: lung tumor tissue. The V gene is TRBV7-9, the J gene TRBJ1-2; unclear D gene. CDR3 residues: CASSPTWTLSYGYTF. CDR3 DNA sequence: TGTGCCAGCAGCCCGACATGGACCCTCTCCTATGGCTACACCTTC.